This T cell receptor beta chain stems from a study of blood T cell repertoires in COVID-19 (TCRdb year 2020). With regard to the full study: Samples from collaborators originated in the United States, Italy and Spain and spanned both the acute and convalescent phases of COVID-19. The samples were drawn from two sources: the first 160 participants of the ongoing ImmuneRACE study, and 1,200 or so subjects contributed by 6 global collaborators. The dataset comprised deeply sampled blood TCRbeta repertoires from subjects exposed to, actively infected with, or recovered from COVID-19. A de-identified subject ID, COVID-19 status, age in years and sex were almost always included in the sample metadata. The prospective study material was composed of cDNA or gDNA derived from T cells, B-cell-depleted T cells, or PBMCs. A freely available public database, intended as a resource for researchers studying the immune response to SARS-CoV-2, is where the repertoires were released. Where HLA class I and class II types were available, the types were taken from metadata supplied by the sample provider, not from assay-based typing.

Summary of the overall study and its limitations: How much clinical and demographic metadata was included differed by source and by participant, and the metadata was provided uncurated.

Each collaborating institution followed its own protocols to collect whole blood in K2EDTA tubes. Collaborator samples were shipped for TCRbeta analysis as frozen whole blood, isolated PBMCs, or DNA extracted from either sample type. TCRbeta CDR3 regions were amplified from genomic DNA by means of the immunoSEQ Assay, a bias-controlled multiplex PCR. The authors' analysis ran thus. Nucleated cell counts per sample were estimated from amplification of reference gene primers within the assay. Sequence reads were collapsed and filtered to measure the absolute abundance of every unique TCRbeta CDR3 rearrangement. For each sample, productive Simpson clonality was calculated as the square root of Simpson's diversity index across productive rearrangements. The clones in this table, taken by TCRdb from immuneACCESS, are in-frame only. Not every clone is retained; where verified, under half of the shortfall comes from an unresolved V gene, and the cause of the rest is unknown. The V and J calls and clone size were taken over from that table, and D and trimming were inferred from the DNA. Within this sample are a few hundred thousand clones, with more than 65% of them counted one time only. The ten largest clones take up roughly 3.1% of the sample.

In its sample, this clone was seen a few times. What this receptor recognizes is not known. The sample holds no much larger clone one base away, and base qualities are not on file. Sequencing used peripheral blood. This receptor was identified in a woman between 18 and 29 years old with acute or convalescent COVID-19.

The sequenced DNA: TGTGCCAGCAGCCAGACGGCCGGGACTAGCGGGAGGCACTACGAGCAGTACTTC. Translated, this gives CASSQTAGTSGRHYEQYF. The rearrangement combines TRBV3-1 (or the pseudogene TRBV3-2) with TRBJ2-7, and 15 bases in between align with TRBD2. Relative to germline, V is missing 3 bases and J is missing 3 bases, with 9 bases of the junction outside any gene match. The CDR1 and CDR2 encoded by the germline V gene (reference sequence) are LGHDT and YNNKEL. Measured from the cysteine to the phenylalanine, the CDR3 is 18 residues long. CDR3 DNA is the only sequence kept; it has 54 bases, read in frame from the first base.